The rows below give T cell receptor beta chains drawn from one sample of a study of T cell repertoires in cytomegalovirus infection. Antigen specificity for these receptors is unknown. One entry per CDR3 protein results from TCRdb running MiXCR on the reads. The sample carries fewer than 900,000 distinct CDR3 sequences, almost 30% recorded once. This specimen consisted of cultured CD8+ T cells from PBMCs, obtained from culture after CMV antigen stimulation. The receptors here all came from a human donor in good health (CMV status not recorded). Some clones in this sample may be carry-over from other donors' samples. The CDR3 runs from the conserved cysteine through the conserved F or W. The order of the fields is J gene, clone size, D gene, V gene, CDR3 protein, CDR3 DNA. D genes are given only for firm matches. Not every row has a clone size; where given, it reads once, few, many or a size class.

TRBJ2-1 | few | TRBD2 | TRBV19 | CASSRKLADNEQFF | TGTGCCAGTAGTAGAAAACTAGCGGACAATGAGCAGTTCTTC
TRBJ2-1 | - | TRBD1 | TRBV7-2 | CASIPDRGVYNEQFF | TGTGCCAGCATCCCGGACAGGGGCGTATACAATGAGCAGTTCTTC
TRBJ2-3 | few | - | TRBV2 | CASEGNTDTQYF | TGTGCCAGCGAGGGGAACACAGATACGCAGTATTTT
TRBJ1-1 | - | - | TRBV12-3/TRBV12-4 | CASSFGPSGTEAFF | TGTGCCAGCAGTTTTGGGCCTTCGGGCACTGAAGCTTTCTTT
TRBJ2-1 | - | - | TRBV20-1 | CSANRRAGDDLYNEQFF | TGCAGTGCCAACAGGAGGGCAGGAGATGACCTCTACAATGAGCAGTTCTTC
TRBJ1-1 | few | - | TRBV7-3 | CASSLNPQGTEAFF | TGTGCCAGCAGCTTAAACCCACAGGGCACTGAAGCTTTCTTT
TRBJ1-1 | - | TRBD1 | TRBV12-3/TRBV12-4 | CASSPRTGGFTEAFF | TGTGCCAGCAGTCCTCGGACAGGGGGGTTCACTGAAGCTTTCTTT
TRBJ2-2 | - | - | TRBV7-9 | CASSLRGTDAYTGGELFF | TGTGCCAGCAGCTTAAGGGGCACAGACGCTTATACAGGCGGGGAGCTGTTTTTT
TRBJ2-1 | - | - | TRBV27 | CASSSPGLPGYNEQFF | TGTGCCAGCAGTAGCCCGGGGCTACCGGGCTACAATGAGCAGTTCTTC
TRBJ1-5 | - | - | TRBV6-1 | CASSEELPISNQPQHF | TGTGCCAGCAGTGAAGAGTTACCTATTAGCAATCAGCCCCAGCATTTT